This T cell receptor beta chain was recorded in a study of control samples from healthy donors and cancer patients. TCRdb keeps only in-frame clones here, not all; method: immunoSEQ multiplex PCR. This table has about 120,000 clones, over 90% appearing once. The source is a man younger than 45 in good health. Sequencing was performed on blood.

CDR3 sequence reads: CASSPTGGVMNTEAFF. The CDR3 DNA reads as TGTGCCAGCTCACCGACGGGGGGCGTAATGAACACTGAAGCTTTCTTT. The chain joins TRBV18 to TRBJ1-1, with D maybe TRBD1 (6 bases). V lost 3 bases to trimming and J lost 0 bases, with 14 bases between them. The CDR3 consists of 16 residues. Germline values: CDR1 KGHSH, CDR2 LQKENI.